The next 19 T cell receptor beta chains were all read from a single sample in a study of blood T cells in healthy people across ages. Using a J-beta primer mix together with a sample-barcoded 5' primer, a second PCR was run for about 6 to 11 cycles. MiXCR, applied by TCRdb to the 5' RACE reads, yields one record per CDR3 protein. The data contain around 1,000,000 distinct CDR3 sequences, around 25% of them singletons. These records were also assigned to another study, of T cells of mothers and their children.

The sample taken for sequencing was blood. Receptors were obtained from a girl aged 2-10 years in good health.

In its sample, this clonotype was seen a few times. The CDR3 loop is CASNKAGGKQETQYF. Here the CDR3 DNA reads TGTGCCAGCAACAAAGCGGGGGGGAAACAAGAGACCCAGTACTTC. The rearrangement links TRBV12-3 or TRBV12-4 to TRBJ2-5; 10 positions agree with TRBD2. V was pared by 7 bases and J by 2 bases, with 7 bases of the junction left unmatched. This CDR3 region has 15 residues.

This clonotype was observed a handful of times. This chain joins TRBV29-1 and TRBJ1-2; possibly TRBD1 for D (6 bases). The CDR3 spans 15 residues. V dropped 4 bases and J dropped 1 base, with 16 bases sitting between them. From germline, CDR1 is SQVTM and CDR2 ANQGSEA. The DNA of the CDR3 is TGCAGCGTTGCTAGTACAGGGTCCTATAACTATGGCTACACCTTC. Its protein is CSVASTGSYNYGYTF.

V usage is TRBV28 and J usage is TRBJ2-5; D is unresolved. This CDR3 region has 12 residues. Germline values: CDR1 MDHEN, CDR2 SYDVKM. V shed 4 bases and J shed 7 bases, with 10 bases lying between them. CDR3 bases: TGTGCCAGCAGTTATCCGACCGGGACCCAGTACTTC. This translates into CASSYPTGTQYF.

This clonotype was seen more than once but under ten times. The chain couples TRBV20-1 to TRBJ1-4; 10 bases agree with TRBD1. Unmatched junction bases numbered 3, after V lost 5 bases and J lost 6 bases. Germline lookup yields CDR1 DFQATT and CDR2 SNEGSKA (reference sequence). The CDR3 spans 13 residues. CDR3 DNA: TGCAGTGCTTCAGGGACAGGGGATGAAAAACTGTTTTTT. Translated, it gives CSASGTGDEKLFF.

In this sample, this clonotype turned up a few times. The chain has TRBV29-1 and TRBJ2-5; D gene unclear. The tail of the sequence fits TRBJ2-7 better, so the J call may be wrong. The germline gives CDR1 SQVTM, CDR2 ANQGSEA. The CDR3 covers 13 residues. The CDR3: CSVEARGEHEQYF. CDR3 sequence (DNA): TGCAGCGTTGAAGCCCGCGGTGAGCACGAGCAGTACTTC.

V and J are TRBV12-3 or TRBV12-4 and TRBJ2-5, with 7 nucleotides matching TRBD1. With 5 bases clipped from V and 2 bases from J, the junction kept 11 bases outside the gene matches. The length of the CDR3 is 16 residues. CDR3 in DNA: TGTGCCAGCAGTACGGGACAGACCATTTTACAAGAGACCCAGTACTTC. Translation: CASSTGQTILQETQYF.

CDR3 sequence reads: CASSHKRIRGTGRTYEQYF. The DNA for the CDR3 is TGTGCCAGCAGTCACAAAAGAATTAGGGGGACAGGGAGAACCTACGAGCAGTACTTC. The chain is built from TRBV28 and TRBJ2-7; 9 bases agree with TRBD1. The CDR3 covers 19 residues. Germline lookup yields CDR1 MDHEN and CDR2 SYDVKM. J lost 2 bases, V lost 5 bases, and 19 bases had no gene match.

This chain joins TRBV7-2 and TRBJ1-1; D is possibly TRBD1 (6 bases). V was cut by 5 bases and J by 1 base, with 17 bases left in between. CDR1 is SGHTA, CDR2 FQGNSA, per germline. This CDR3 comprises 16 residues. Written as DNA, the CDR3 is TGTGCCAGCAGCCTTACCCGGGGGGCTCAGAACACTGAAGCTTTCTTT. Residues: CASSLTRGAQNTEAFF.

The sample holds a few counts of this clonotype. The chain links TRBV9 to TRBJ2-3; possible D gene TRBD2, 6 bases. Germline CDR1 SGDLS, CDR2 YYNGEE. This CDR3 contains 15 residues. The V gene lost 2 bases and the J gene lost 1 base, with 11 bases spanning the gap. The CDR3 coding sequence is TGTGCCAGCAGCGTCGGCGGGGACCGCACAGATACGCAGTATTTT. This encodes CASSVGGDRTDTQYF.

A few counts support this clonotype. J is TRBJ1-5 and V is TRBV4-1, with D possibly being TRBD1 (5 bases). The CDR3 is 15 residues long. In germline, CDR1 is MGHRA, CDR2 YSYEKL. Trimming took off 0 bases at V and 7 bases at J, with 13 bases between the two ends. This CDR3 reads CASSQDGGAGQPQHF. CDR3 in DNA: TGCGCCAGCAGCCAAGACGGAGGGGCGGGACAGCCCCAGCATTTT.

The rearrangement links TRBV29-1 to TRBJ2-7; 10 bases line up with TRBD1. Per the germline V gene, CDR1 is SQVTM and CDR2 is ANQGSEA. The V and J ends lost 6 bases and 4 bases, in that order; junction bases with no gene match: 9. The CDR3 contains 14 residues. CDR3 bases: TGCAGCGTCCTGGGACAGGGGCGGGGGTACGAGCAGTACTTC. Translation: CSVLGQGRGYEQYF.

The chain recombines TRBV12-3 or TRBV12-4 with TRBJ1-3; the D gene is possibly TRBD1 (6 bases). Trimming cost V 6 bases and J 1 base, with 10 bases left between them. The CDR3 extends over 14 amino acids. Written as DNA, the CDR3 is TGTGCCAGCAGGCAGGGGTCATCTGGAAACACCATATATTTT. Protein sequence: CASRQGSSGNTIYF.

This clonotype was observed once. This rearrangement joins TRBV29-1 to TRBJ2-5, with TRBD1 identical over 9 bases. The DNA end lines up better with TRBJ2-7; the J call may be wrong. Germline V gives CDR1 SQVTM, CDR2 ANQGSEA. This CDR3 contains 16 residues. In nucleotides, the CDR3 is TGCAGCGTTGTTTCGGGACAGGGTGTAAAGGGCTACGAGCAGTACTTC. It specifies CSVVSGQGVKGYEQYF.

The chain combines TRBV6-1 with TRBJ1-2; no reliable D call. The CDR3 extends over 16 amino acids. Germline CDR1 and CDR2: MNHNS and SASEGT. Deletions cut 0 bases from V and 0 bases from J, with 11 bases between. CDR3: CASSEAARSANYGYTF. CDR3 sequence (DNA): TGTGCCAGCAGTGAAGCGGCACGCTCAGCTAACTATGGCTACACCTTC.

The sample holds a few counts of this clonotype. The gene calls are TRBV11-2 and TRBJ1-1; D gene unclear. CDR1 and CDR2 (germline): SGHAT, FQNNGV. This CDR3 comprises 13 residues. V was shortened by 2 bases and J by 1 base, with 5 bases between the two germline ends. The CDR3 DNA follows: TGTGCCAGCAGCTTATATGCGAACACTGAAGCTTTCTTT. Protein sequence: CASSLYANTEAFF. Filled out from reference TRBV11-2 and TRBJ1-1, the complete variable domain reads EAGVAQSPRYKIIEKRQSVAFWCNPISGHATLYWYQQILGQGPKLLIQFQNNGVVDDSQLPKDRFSAERLKGVDSTLKIQPAKLEDSAVYLCASSLYANTEAFFGQGTRLTVV.

V gene TRBV6-5 combines with J gene TRBJ2-7; 7 bases match TRBD1. This CDR3 spans 13 amino acids. The germline gives CDR1 MNHEY, CDR2 SVGAGI. V shed 8 bases and J 1 base; nucleotides not matched to a gene: 5. CDR3 DNA sequence: TGTGCCAGCCAAGGGGGACAGTCCTACGAGCAGTACTTC. It is translated as CASQGGQSYEQYF.

There are a few counts of this clonotype. CDR3 loop: CASSTDRRWGYTF. DNA for the CDR3: TGTGCCAGCAGCACGGACAGGCGGTGGGGCTACACCTTC. The chain has TRBV7-9 and TRBJ1-2, with 7 nucleotides matching TRBD1. Germline assignment: CDR1 SEHNR and CDR2 FQNEAQ (reference sequence). This CDR3 is built from 13 residues. V lost 5 bases to trimming and J lost 8 bases; unmatched junction nucleotides: 8.

The chain uses TRBV5-1 and TRBJ2-1; 11 bases fit TRBD1. CDR1 and CDR2 (germline): SGHRS, YFSETQ. The CDR3 has 14 residues. Losses at the gene ends were 5 bases for V and 9 bases for J; bases not matched to a gene: 7. CDR3 sequence: CASRSGQGAFEQFF. CDR3 nucleotide sequence: TGCGCCAGCAGGAGCGGACAGGGGGCGTTTGAGCAGTTCTTC.

This clonotype was observed a handful of times. The CDR3 is CSARDWTGPISPLHF. The CDR3 nucleotides read TGCAGTGCTAGAGATTGGACAGGGCCTATCTCACCCCTCCACTTT. The rearrangement joins TRBV20-1 to TRBJ1-6; 8 nucleotides line up with TRBD1. This CDR3 has 15 amino acids. Looked up from germline, CDR1 is DFQATT and CDR2 is SNEGSKA (reference sequence). J gave up 10 bases and V 0 bases, and 8 bases lay outside the gene matches.